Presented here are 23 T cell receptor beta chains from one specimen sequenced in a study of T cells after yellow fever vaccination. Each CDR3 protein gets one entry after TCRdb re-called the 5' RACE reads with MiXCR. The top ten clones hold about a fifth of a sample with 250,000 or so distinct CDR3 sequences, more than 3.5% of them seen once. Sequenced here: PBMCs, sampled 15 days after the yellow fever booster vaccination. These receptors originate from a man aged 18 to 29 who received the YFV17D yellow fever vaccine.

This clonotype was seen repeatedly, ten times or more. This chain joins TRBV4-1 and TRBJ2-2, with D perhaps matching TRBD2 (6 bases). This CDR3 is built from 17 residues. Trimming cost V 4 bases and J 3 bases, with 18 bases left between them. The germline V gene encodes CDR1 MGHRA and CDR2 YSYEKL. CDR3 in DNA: TGCGCCAGCAGCCCCCGGGAGAGTGCGGAGGACACCGGGGAGCTGTTTTTT. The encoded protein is CASSPRESAEDTGELFF.

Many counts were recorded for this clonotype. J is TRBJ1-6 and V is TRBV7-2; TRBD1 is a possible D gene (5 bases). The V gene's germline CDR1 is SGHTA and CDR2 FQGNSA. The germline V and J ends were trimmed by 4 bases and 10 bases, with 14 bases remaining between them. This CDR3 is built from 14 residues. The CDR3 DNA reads TGTGCCAGCAGCTCAGGGCGAGTGATGTCACCCCTCCACTTT. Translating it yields CASSSGRVMSPLHF.

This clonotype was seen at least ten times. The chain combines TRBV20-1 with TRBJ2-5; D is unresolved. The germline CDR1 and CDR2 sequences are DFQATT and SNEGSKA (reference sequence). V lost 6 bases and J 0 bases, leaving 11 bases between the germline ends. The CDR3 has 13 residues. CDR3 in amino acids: CSAPLQYQETQYF. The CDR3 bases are TGCAGTGCCCCTCTACAGTACCAAGAGACCCAGTACTTC.

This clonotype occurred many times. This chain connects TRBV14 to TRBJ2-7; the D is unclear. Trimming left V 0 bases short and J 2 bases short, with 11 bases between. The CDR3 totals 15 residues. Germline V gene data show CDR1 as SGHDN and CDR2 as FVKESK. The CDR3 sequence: CASSQDLDGPYEQYF. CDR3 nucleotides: TGTGCCAGCAGCCAAGATCTGGACGGGCCCTACGAGCAGTACTTC.

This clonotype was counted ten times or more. The DNA for the CDR3 is TGTGCCAGCTCTACCTGGAGGGGGGCTAACTATGGCTACACCTTC. Its translation: CASSTWRGANYGYTF. The chain carries TRBV18 and TRBJ1-2; D might be TRBD1 (6 bases). CDR1 is KGHSH, CDR2 LQKENI, per germline. V dropped 6 bases and J dropped 0 bases, with 14 bases sitting between them. The CDR3 covers 15 residues.

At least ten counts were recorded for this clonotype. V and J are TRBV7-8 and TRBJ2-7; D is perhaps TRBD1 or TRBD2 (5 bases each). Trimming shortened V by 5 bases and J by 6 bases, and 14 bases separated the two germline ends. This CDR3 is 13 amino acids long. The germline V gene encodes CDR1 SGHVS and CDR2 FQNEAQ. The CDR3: CASSLGTLGEQYF. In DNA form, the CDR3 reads TGTGCCAGCAGCCTCGGGACGTTGGGCGAGCAGTACTTC.

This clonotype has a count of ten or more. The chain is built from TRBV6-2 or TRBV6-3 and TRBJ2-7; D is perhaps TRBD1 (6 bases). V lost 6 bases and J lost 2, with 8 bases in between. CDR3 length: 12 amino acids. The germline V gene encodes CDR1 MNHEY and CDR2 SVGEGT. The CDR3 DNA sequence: TGTGCCAGCAGCCGGGACACCTACGAGCAGTACGTC. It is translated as CASSRDTYEQYV.

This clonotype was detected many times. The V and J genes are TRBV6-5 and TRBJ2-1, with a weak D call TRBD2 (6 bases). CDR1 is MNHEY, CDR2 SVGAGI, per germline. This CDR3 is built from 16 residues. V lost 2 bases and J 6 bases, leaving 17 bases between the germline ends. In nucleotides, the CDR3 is TGTGCCAGCAGTTACGACCGCTGGCGGGGAAGCAATGAGCAGTTCTTC. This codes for CASSYDRWRGSNEQFF.

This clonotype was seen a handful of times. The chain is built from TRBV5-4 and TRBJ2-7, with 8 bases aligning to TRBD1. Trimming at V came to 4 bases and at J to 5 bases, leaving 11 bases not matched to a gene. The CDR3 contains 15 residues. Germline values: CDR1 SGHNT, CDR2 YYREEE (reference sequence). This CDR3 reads CASSRGQGFADEQYF. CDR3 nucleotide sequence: TGTGCCAGCAGCCGAGGACAGGGCTTCGCGGACGAGCAGTACTTC.

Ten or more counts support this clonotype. CDR3: CASSLLAGAGGGKNIQYF. The CDR3 DNA is TGTGCCAGCAGTTTACTAGCGGGGGCCGGGGGAGGCAAAAACATTCAGTACTTC. The chain is built from TRBV6-5 and TRBJ2-4, with 11 bases that match TRBD2. J was trimmed by 3 bases and V by 4 bases; bases with no gene match: 11. Germline CDR1 MNHEY, CDR2 SVGAGI. This CDR3 region has 18 residues.

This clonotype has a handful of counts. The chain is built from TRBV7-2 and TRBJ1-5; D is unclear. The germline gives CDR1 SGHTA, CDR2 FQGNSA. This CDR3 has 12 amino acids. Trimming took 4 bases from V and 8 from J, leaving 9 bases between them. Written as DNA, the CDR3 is TGTGCCAGCAGCTACGAGTATGAGCCCCAGCATTTT. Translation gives CASSYEYEPQHF. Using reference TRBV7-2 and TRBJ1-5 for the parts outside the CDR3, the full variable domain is GAGVSQSPSNKVTEKGKDVELRCDPISGHTALYWYRQSLGQGLEFLIYFQGNSAPDKSGLPSDRFSAERTGGSVSTLTIQRTQQEDSAVYLCASSYEYEPQHFGDGTRLSIL.

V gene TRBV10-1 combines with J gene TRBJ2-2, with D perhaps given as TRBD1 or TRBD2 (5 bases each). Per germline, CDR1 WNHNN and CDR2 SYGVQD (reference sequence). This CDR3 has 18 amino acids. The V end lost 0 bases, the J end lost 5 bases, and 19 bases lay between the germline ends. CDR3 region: CASSESDGTLGKTGELFF. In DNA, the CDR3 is TGCGCCAGCAGTGAGTCCGATGGGACCCTCGGCAAGACCGGGGAGCTGTTTTTT.

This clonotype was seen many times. In DNA, the CDR3 is TGTGCCATCAGTGAGCCCCTAAGGGGCTTAACATGGGATACGCAGTATTTT. Its protein product is CAISEPLRGLTWDTQYF. The chain uses TRBV10-3 and TRBJ2-3; possibly TRBD1 for D (5 bases). This CDR3 comprises 17 residues. Looked up from germline, CDR1 is ENHRY and CDR2 is SYGVKD. V was shortened by 2 bases and J by 6 bases, with 21 bases between the two germline ends.

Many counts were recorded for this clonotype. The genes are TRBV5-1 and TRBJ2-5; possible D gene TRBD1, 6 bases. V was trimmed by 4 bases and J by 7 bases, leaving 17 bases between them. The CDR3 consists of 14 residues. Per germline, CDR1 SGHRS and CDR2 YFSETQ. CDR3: CASSGNRAPMTQYF. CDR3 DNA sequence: TGCGCCAGCAGCGGGAACAGGGCCCCCATGACCCAGTACTTC.

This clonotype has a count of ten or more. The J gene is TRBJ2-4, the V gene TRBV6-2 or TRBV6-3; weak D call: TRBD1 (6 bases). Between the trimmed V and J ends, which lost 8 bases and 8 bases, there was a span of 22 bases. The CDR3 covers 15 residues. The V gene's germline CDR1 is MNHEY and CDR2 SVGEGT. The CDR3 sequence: CASDLRGQSTDIQYF. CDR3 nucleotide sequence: TGTGCCAGCGACTTACGTGGACAGTCCACGGACATTCAGTACTTC.

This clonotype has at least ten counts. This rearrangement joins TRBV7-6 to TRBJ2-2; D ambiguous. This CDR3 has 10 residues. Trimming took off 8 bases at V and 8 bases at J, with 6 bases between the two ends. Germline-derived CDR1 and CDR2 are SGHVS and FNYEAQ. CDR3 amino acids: CASLWGELFF. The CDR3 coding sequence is TGTGCCAGCCTCTGGGGGGAGCTGTTTTTT.

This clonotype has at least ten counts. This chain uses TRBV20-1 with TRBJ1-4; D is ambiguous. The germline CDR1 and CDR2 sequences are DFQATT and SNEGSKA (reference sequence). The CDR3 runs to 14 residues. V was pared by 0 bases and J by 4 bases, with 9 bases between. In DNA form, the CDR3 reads TGCAGTGCTAGAGATGTGGCATATAATGAAAAACTGTTTTTT. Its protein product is CSARDVAYNEKLFF.

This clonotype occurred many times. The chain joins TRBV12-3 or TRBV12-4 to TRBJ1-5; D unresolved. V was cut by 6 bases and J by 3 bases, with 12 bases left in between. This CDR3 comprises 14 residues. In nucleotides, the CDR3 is TGTGCCAGCAGCCCCGGACTGATCAATCAGCCCCAGCATTTT. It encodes CASSPGLINQPQHF.

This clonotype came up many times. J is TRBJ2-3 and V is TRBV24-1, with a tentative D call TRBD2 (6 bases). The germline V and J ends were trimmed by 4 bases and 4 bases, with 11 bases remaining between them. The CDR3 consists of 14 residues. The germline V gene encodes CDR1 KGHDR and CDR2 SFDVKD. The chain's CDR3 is CATSESGTADTQYF. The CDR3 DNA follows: TGTGCCACCAGTGAATCCGGGACTGCAGATACGCAGTATTTT.

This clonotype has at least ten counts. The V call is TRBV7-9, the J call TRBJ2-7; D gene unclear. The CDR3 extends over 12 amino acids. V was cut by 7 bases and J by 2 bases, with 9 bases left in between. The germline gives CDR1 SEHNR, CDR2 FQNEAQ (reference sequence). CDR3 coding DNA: TGTGCCAGCACCCCCGGCCCCTACGAGCAGTACTTC. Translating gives CASTPGPYEQYF.

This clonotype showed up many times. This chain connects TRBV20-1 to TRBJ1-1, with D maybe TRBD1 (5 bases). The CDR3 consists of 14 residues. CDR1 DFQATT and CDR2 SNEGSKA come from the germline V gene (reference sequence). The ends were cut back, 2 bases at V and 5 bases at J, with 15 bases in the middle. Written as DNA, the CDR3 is TGCAGTGCTAGATGGGGCCCGGGAGGGACTGAAGCTTTCTTT. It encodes CSARWGPGGTEAFF.

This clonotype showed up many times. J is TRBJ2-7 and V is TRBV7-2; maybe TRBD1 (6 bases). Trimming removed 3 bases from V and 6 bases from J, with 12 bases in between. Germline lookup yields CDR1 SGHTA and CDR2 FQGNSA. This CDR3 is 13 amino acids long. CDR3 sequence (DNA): TGTGCCAGCAGCTTGGCACAGGGAGCCGAGCAGTACTTC. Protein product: CASSLAQGAEQYF.

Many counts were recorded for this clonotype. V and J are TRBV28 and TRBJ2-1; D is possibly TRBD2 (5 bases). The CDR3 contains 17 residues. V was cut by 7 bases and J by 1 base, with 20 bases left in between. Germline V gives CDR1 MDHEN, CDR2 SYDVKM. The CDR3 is CASTRPPGKMSYNEQFF. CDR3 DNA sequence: TGTGCCAGCACCCGGCCCCCCGGGAAGATGTCCTACAATGAGCAGTTCTTC. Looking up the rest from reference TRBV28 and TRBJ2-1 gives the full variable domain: DVKVTQSSRYLVKRTGEKVFLECVQDMDHENMFWYRQDPGLGLRLIYFSYDVKMKEKGDIPEGYSVSREKKERFSLILESASTNQTSMYLCASTRPPGKMSYNEQFFGPGTRLTVL.